This TCR beta chain was captured by sequencing in a study of blood T cell repertoires in COVID-19. Study overall: Sites in the United States, Italy and Spain provided acute and convalescent COVID-19 samples. The cDNA or gDNA used as material had been derived from T cells, B-cell-depleted T cells, or PBMCs.

In the source study's methods: Nucleated cell counts were estimated from reference gene primer amplification. Sequencing used immunoSEQ multiplex PCR; TCRdb keeps in-frame clones, though not all of them. D and trimming come from the DNA, and the V and J calls and clone size come from that table. The table includes around 180,000 clones, 80% to 90% detected once. This clonotype was sampled from a man aged 55 to 70 with acute or convalescent COVID-19. Sequenced sample: peripheral blood.

The CDR3 nucleotides read TGTGCCAGCAGCTTGAGGGACAGAGACACCGGGGAGCTGTTTTTT. Translation: CASSLRDRDTGELFF. The J gene is TRBJ2-2, the V gene TRBV5-8; 7 positions agree with TRBD1. J gave up 3 bases and V 1 base, and 3 bases lay outside the gene matches. Germline V gene sequence: CDR1 SGHTS, CDR2 YDEGEE. The CDR3 is made up of 15 amino acids. The whole variable domain, remainder taken from reference TRBV5-8 and TRBJ2-2, is EAGVTQSPTHLIKTRGQQATLRCSPISGHTSVYWYQQALGLGLQFLLWYDEGEERNRGNFPPRFSGRQFPNYSSELNVNALELEDSALYLCASSLRDRDTGELFFGEGSRLTVL.